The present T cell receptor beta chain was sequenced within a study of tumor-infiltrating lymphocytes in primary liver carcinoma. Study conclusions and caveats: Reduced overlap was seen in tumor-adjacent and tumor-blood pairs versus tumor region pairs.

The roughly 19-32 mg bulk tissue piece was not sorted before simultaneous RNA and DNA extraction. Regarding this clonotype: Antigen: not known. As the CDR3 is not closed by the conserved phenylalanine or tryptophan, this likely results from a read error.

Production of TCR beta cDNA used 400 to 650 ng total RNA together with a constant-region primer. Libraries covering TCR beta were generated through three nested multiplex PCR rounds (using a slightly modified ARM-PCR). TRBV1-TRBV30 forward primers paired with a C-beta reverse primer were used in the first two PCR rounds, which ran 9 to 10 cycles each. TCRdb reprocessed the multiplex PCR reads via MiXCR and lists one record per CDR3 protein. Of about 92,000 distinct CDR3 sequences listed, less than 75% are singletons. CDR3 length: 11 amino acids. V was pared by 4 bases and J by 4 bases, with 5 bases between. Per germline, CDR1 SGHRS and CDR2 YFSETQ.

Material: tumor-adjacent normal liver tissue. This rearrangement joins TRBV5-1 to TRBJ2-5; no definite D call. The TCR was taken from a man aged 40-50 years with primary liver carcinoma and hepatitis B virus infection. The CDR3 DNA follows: TGCGCCAGCAGCGAAGGAGAGACCCAGTACATC. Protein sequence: CASSEGETQYI.